Listed here is a single T cell receptor (beta chain). The sample comes from a study of control samples from healthy donors and cancer patients. Per the germline V gene, CDR1 is SEHNR and CDR2 is FQNEAQ (reference sequence). The CDR3 is 16 residues long. V was pared by 5 bases and J by 0 bases, with 9 bases of the junction left unmatched. Here immunoSEQ multiplex PCR was the method, and the copy in TCRdb shows in-frame clones only, minus some. The repertoire holds about 93,000 clones, with 88% as singletons. The material sequenced was blood. The chain uses TRBV7-9 and TRBJ1-1, with 7 bases matching TRBD1. The sequence was obtained from a woman aged 70-85 years in good health. The CDR3 DNA reads as TGTGCCAGCAGCCGAGACTCACAGGGGTTGAACACTGAAGCTTTCTTT. Protein product: CASSRDSQGLNTEAFF.